One sample yielded the 26 T cell receptor beta chains listed below, sequenced in a study of blood T cells in healthy people across ages. Combining a sample-barcoded 5' primer with a J-beta primer mix, a second PCR ran for roughly 6 to 12 cycles. Each CDR3 protein gets one entry after TCRdb re-called the 5' RACE reads with MiXCR. The repertoire holds some 1.5 million distinct CDR3 sequences, with 28% as singletons. The specimen sequenced was blood. These receptors originate from a woman in her 30s in good health.

The V call is TRBV20-1, the J call TRBJ2-3; D is tentatively TRBD1 or TRBD2 (6 bases each). Germline V gene sequence: CDR1 DFQATT, CDR2 SNEGSKA (reference sequence). CDR3 size: 13 residues. V dropped 4 bases and J dropped 0 bases, with 8 bases sitting between them. This CDR3 reads CSAKGGSTDTQYF. The CDR3 nucleotides are TGCAGTGCTAAGGGGGGTAGCACAGATACGCAGTATTTT.

This chain joins TRBV7-9 and TRBJ2-1; a possible D gene is TRBD2 (6 bases). Germline CDR1 and CDR2: SEHNR and FQNEAQ (reference sequence). The CDR3 contains 15 residues. V was clipped by 6 bases and J by 7 bases, with 19 bases between them. For the CDR3, the DNA is TGTGCCAGCAGTCATACCGGGACTGCAAGGAATGAGCAGTTCTTC. It codes for CASSHTGTARNEQFF. Using reference TRBV7-9 and TRBJ2-1 for the parts outside the CDR3, the full variable domain is DTGVSQNPRHKITKRGQNVTFRCDPISEHNRLYWYRQTLGQGPEFLTYFQNEAQLEKSRLLSDRFSAERPKGSFSTLEIQRTEQGDSAMYLCASSHTGTARNEQFFGPGTRLTVL.

A word on this clonotype: A clone one base away is much larger, so this may be a read error. The V and J genes are TRBV6-6 and TRBJ2-5; TRBD2 aligns across 8 bases. The DNA end favors TRBJ2-7, so the J call may be wrong. Germline-derived CDR1 and CDR2 are MNHNY and SVGAGI (reference sequence). This CDR3 is 16 amino acids long. The CDR3 sequence: CASSSGPGLGCGEQYF. CDR3 DNA sequence: TGTGCCAGCAGTTCGGGTCCGGGACTAGGATGCGGCGAGCAGTACTTC.

Worth noting for this clonotype: This may stem from a read error, because a much larger clone lies one nucleotide away. This chain uses TRBV6-5 with TRBJ2-7; D remains unclear. This CDR3 region has 12 residues. The ends were cut back, 2 bases at V and 7 bases at J, with 9 bases in the middle. Per germline, CDR1 MNHEY and CDR2 SVGAGI. The CDR3 nucleotides read TGTGCCAGCAGTTACAACTTCGATGAGCAGTACTTC. This translates into CASSYNFDEQYF.

The genes are TRBV6-5 and TRBJ2-5; D unresolved. V lost 6 bases and J lost 2, with 10 bases in between. CDR1 is MNHEY, CDR2 SVGAGI, per germline. The CDR3 runs 13 residues. CDR3 sequence (DNA): TGTGCCAGCAGGGTCTCCTCTCAAGAGACCCAGTACTTC. This sequence encodes CASRVSSQETQYF.

There are a few counts of this clonotype. V usage is TRBV2 and J usage is TRBJ2-5, with D maybe TRBD2 (5 bases). V was pared by 2 bases and J by 0 bases, with 10 bases between. Germline lookup yields CDR1 SNHLY and CDR2 FYNNEI. The CDR3 has 15 amino acids. CDR3 sequence: CASSELAWYQETQYF. The CDR3, as DNA: TGTGCCAGCAGTGAACTAGCTTGGTACCAAGAGACCCAGTACTTC.

Notes on this clonotype: A read error may produce the germline difference seen at one junction end. J is TRBJ1-5 and V is TRBV20-1; 9 bases align to TRBD1. This CDR3 region has 12 residues. The V gene's germline CDR1 is DFQATT and CDR2 SNEGSKA (reference sequence). The CDR3 spells CGARTGDQPQHF. For the CDR3, the DNA is TGCGGTGCTAGGACAGGGGATCAGCCCCAGCATTTT.

This clonotype was picked up a small number of times. V gene TRBV14 combines with J gene TRBJ2-7; no clear D. Germline V gene sequence: CDR1 SGHDN, CDR2 FVKESK. With 3 bases removed from V and 4 bases from J, the gap between germline ends came to 10 bases. The CDR3 covers 13 residues. The chain's CDR3 is CASSHNLRYEQYF. In nucleotides, the CDR3 is TGTGCCAGCAGCCACAACTTACGGTACGAGCAGTACTTC.

This clonotype turned up a few times. V gene TRBV5-1 combines with J gene TRBJ1-2, with D possibly matching TRBD1 (5 bases). Germline V lookup: CDR1 SGHRS, CDR2 YFSETQ. V was shortened by 5 bases and J by 1 base, with 12 bases between the two germline ends. The CDR3 loop spans 14 amino acids. This chain's CDR3 is CASRPTTVNYGYTF. The CDR3 DNA is TGCGCCAGCAGACCAACGACAGTTAACTATGGCTACACCTTC.

For this clonotype: A read error may produce the germline difference seen at one junction end. CDR3: CTISGGTGGSNQPQHF. The CDR3 region has the DNA TGTACCATCAGTGGGGGGACAGGGGGTAGCAATCAGCCCCAGCATTTT. This chain uses TRBV10-3 with TRBJ1-5, with 11 bases identical to TRBD1. Germline V CDR1 and CDR2: ENHRY, SYGVKD. The CDR3 runs 16 residues.

The genes are TRBV10-3 and TRBJ2-7; TRBD2 matches at 11 bases. Germline V gene data show CDR1 as ENHRY and CDR2 as SYGVKD. The CDR3 runs to 14 residues. The V gene end was trimmed by 8 bases and the J gene end by 7 bases; junction bases not matched to a gene: 10. CDR3 DNA sequence: TGTGCCATCGGGATAGCGGGAGGGCCTGGGGAGCAGTACTTC. It specifies CAIGIAGGPGEQYF.

As to this clonotype: The junction shows a germline mismatch at one end, possibly a read error. The V gene is TRBV7-2, the J gene TRBJ2-4; D perhaps matches TRBD1 (7 bases). Looked up from germline, CDR1 is SGHTA and CDR2 is FQGNSA. This CDR3 region has 16 residues. The CDR3 sequence: CASSLAGGSVKNIQYF. CDR3 nucleotides: TGTGCCAGCAGCCTAGCAGGGGGGTCCGTCAAAAACATTCAGTACTTC.

As concerns this clonotype: This may arise from a read error, as a much more abundant clone is one base away. The V call is TRBV6-2 or TRBV6-3, the J call TRBJ2-4, with 10 nucleotides matching TRBD1. The CDR3 runs 13 residues. After removal of 7 bases from V and 13 bases from J, the junction contained 10 bases not matched to a gene. Germline CDR1 MNHEY, CDR2 SVGEGT. The CDR3 bases are TGTGCCAGCAAGGGACAGGGGAACAATGAGCAGTACTTC. Translation: CASKGQGNNEQYF.

This clonotype was detected a few times. This chain joins TRBV29-1 and TRBJ1-2; D might be TRBD1 (5 bases). The CDR3 totals 15 residues. Trimming took off 3 bases at V and 4 bases at J, with 18 bases between the two ends. Looked up from germline, CDR1 is SQVTM and CDR2 is ANQGSEA. Written as DNA, the CDR3 is TGCAGCGTTGATCCCCAGGGAGGCAGCATCTATGGCTACACCTTC. Its protein is CSVDPQGGSIYGYTF.

This clonotype was observed a few times. The CDR3 spells CASSYRRPGELFF. The CDR3 DNA reads as TGTGCCAGCAGCTACCGACGGCCCGGGGAGCTGTTTTTT. This sequence joins TRBV13 and TRBJ2-2, with D uncertain. The CDR3 contains 13 residues. Germline CDR1 and CDR2: PRHDT and FYEKMQ (reference sequence). Trimming stripped 4 bases from V and 6 bases from J, with 9 bases between.

This clonotype was found many times. V gene TRBV5-1 combines with J gene TRBJ2-3; D gene uncertain. Germline V gene lookup returns CDR1 SGHRS and CDR2 YFSETQ. CDR3 length: 13 amino acids. Trimming pared 4 bases from V and 2 bases from J, leaving 8 bases between. The CDR3: CASSPENTDTQYF. The DNA of the CDR3 is TGCGCCAGCAGCCCCGAGAACACAGATACGCAGTATTTT.

The chain employs TRBV7-9 and TRBJ2-1, with D hard to call. V dropped 5 bases and J dropped 0 bases, with 11 bases sitting between them. The germline V gene has CDR1 SEHNR and CDR2 FQNEAQ (reference sequence). The CDR3 has 15 amino acids. The CDR3 DNA reads TGTGCCAGCAGCCTCCGGATGAGCTCCTACAATGAGCAGTTCTTC. Protein product: CASSLRMSSYNEQFF. The variable domain in full, with the rest retrieved from reference TRBV7-9 and TRBJ2-1, is DTGVSQNPRHKITKRGQNVTFRCDPISEHNRLYWYRQTLGQGPEFLTYFQNEAQLEKSRLLSDRFSAERPKGSFSTLEIQRTEQGDSAMYLCASSLRMSSYNEQFFGPGTRLTVL.

J is TRBJ2-1 and V is TRBV24-1, with 9 bases fitting TRBD2. Germline values: CDR1 KGHDR, CDR2 SFDVKD. Trimming removed 3 bases from V and 5 bases from J; junction bases left unmatched: 4. The CDR3 covers 15 residues. The CDR3 protein is CATSDTGLANNEQFF. CDR3 nucleotide sequence: TGTGCCACCAGTGATACCGGACTAGCGAACAATGAGCAGTTCTTC.

As regards this clonotype: The junction differs from germline at one of its ends, possibly a read error. The chain carries TRBV2 and TRBJ2-7; D not resolved. The CDR3 loop spans 12 amino acids. CDR1 SNHLY and CDR2 FYNNEI come from the germline V gene. The CDR3 DNA follows: TGTGCCAGCAGTGAGGGAACGGCGACCCAGCACTTC. It yields the protein CASSEGTATQHF.

In this sample, this clonotype turned up many times. CDR3 in amino acids: CSALRGNYGYTF. Here the CDR3 DNA reads TGCAGTGCTCTCAGGGGTAACTATGGCTACACCTTC. The chain combines TRBV20-1 with TRBJ1-2; D is possibly TRBD1 (6 bases). The ends were cut back, 5 bases at V and 1 base at J, with 8 bases in the middle. The CDR3 covers 12 residues. CDR1 is DFQATT, CDR2 SNEGSKA, per germline (reference sequence).

This clonotype was recorded a few times. This chain uses TRBV5-6 with TRBJ2-1, with 7 bases identical to TRBD2. Trimming cost V 0 bases and J 9 bases; bases outside gene matches: 15. This CDR3 has 17 residues. Germline CDR1 is SGHDT and CDR2 is YYEEEE. CDR3 loop: CASSLAGGTVQGGEQFF. As DNA, the CDR3 is TGTGCCAGCAGCTTGGCCGGGGGGACGGTCCAGGGTGGTGAGCAGTTCTTC.

This chain links TRBV12-3 or TRBV12-4 with TRBJ2-2, with D perhaps matching TRBD2 (6 bases). V lost 5 bases to trimming and J lost 7 bases, with 20 bases between them. The CDR3 is made up of 16 amino acids. CDR3: CASSPGPGVPIGELFF. The CDR3 bases are TGTGCCAGCAGTCCAGGTCCGGGAGTGCCAATCGGGGAGCTGTTTTTT.

The rearrangement links TRBV2 to TRBJ1-2, with D uncertain. This CDR3 has 13 residues. The germline gives CDR1 SNHLY, CDR2 FYNNEI. V lost 7 bases to trimming and J lost 8 bases, with 17 bases between them. CDR3 region: CASNLGKYEGYTF. As DNA, the CDR3 is TGTGCCAGCAACCTGGGCAAGTATGAAGGCTACACCTTC. Full variable domain (missing parts from reference TRBV2 and TRBJ1-2): EPEVTQTPSHQVTQMGQEVILRCVPISNHLYFYWYRQILGQKVEFLVSFYNNEISEKSEIFDDQFSVERPDGSNFTLKIRSTKLEDSAMYFCASNLGKYEGYTFGSGTRLTVV.

This chain joins TRBV27 and TRBJ1-1; TRBD1 might be the D (6 bases). From germline, CDR1 is MNHEY and CDR2 SMNVEV (reference sequence). Trimming pared 3 bases from V and 3 bases from J, leaving 20 bases between. The CDR3 totals 17 residues. The CDR3 sequence is CASSFYRDPAVDTEAFF. CDR3 coding DNA: TGTGCCAGCAGTTTTTACAGGGACCCTGCGGTGGACACTGAAGCTTTCTTT.

This clonotype has a count of ten or more. The J gene is TRBJ2-7, the V gene TRBV15, with D hard to call. The germline V gene encodes CDR1 LNHNV and CDR2 YYDKDF (reference sequence). The V end lost 4 bases, the J end lost 3 bases, and 10 bases lay between the germline ends. The CDR3 spans 13 residues. CDR3 in amino acids: CATSNDANYEQYF. The CDR3 nucleotides read TGTGCCACCAGCAACGACGCGAACTACGAGCAGTACTTC.

Comment on this clonotype: With a much larger clone just one base away, this may be a read error. This chain joins TRBV28 and TRBJ2-7, with TRBD2 identical over 7 bases. The CDR3 extends over 16 amino acids. Germline V gene data show CDR1 as MDHEN and CDR2 as SYDVKM. In DNA, the CDR3 is TGTGCCGGCAGTTTCTCCCTAGCGGCCCTCTCCTACGAGCAGTACTTC. Its protein is CAGSFSLAALSYEQYF.